One sample yielded the 5 T cell receptor beta chains listed below, sequenced in a study of cytomegalovirus exposure and HLA in healthy donors. Primers: 60 Vbeta forward and 13 Jbeta reverse. Data came from immunoSEQ multiplex PCR; TCRdb stores just in-frame clones and leaves some out. The table has over 150,000 clones, roughly 85% seen once. The sequenced sample was PBMCs. These receptors all come from a woman aged 45-65 years in good health and CMV-seronegative.

The chain employs TRBV6-1 and TRBJ1-3, with D unclear. Germline loops: CDR1 MNHNS, CDR2 SASEGT. Trimming took 5 bases from V and 8 from J, leaving 19 bases between them. This CDR3 comprises 15 residues. The CDR3 sequence: CASSPQSDWEDTIYF. The CDR3 DNA reads TGTGCCAGCAGTCCCCAATCGGACTGGGAAGACACCATATATTTT.

V and J are TRBV5-5 and TRBJ1-4; 9 bases are shared with TRBD1. V lost 4 bases, J lost 3 bases, and 16 bases stayed unmatched. Germline V gives CDR1 SGHKS, CDR2 YYEKEE (reference sequence). The CDR3 covers 19 residues. The CDR3 sequence: CASSPLPRPGQGSNEKLFF. CDR3 nucleotide sequence: TGTGCCAGCAGCCCCCTGCCCCGCCCGGGACAGGGTTCTAATGAAAAACTGTTTTTT. Looking up the rest from reference TRBV5-5 and TRBJ1-4 gives the full variable domain: DAGVTQSPTHLIKTRGQQVTLRCSPISGHKSVSWYQQVLGQGPQFIFQYYEKEERGRGNFPDRFSARQFPNYSSELNVNALLLGDSALYLCASSPLPRPGQGSNEKLFFGSGTQLSVL.

This clone was observed once. The CDR3: CASSPLTGNGRETQYF. CDR3 sequence (DNA): TGTGCCAGCAGCCCCCTAACCGGGAACGGACGGGAGACCCAGTACTTC. The rearrangement links TRBV5-4 to TRBJ2-5; the D gene is possibly TRBD2 (5 bases). The CDR3 extends over 16 amino acids. In germline, CDR1 is SGHNT, CDR2 YYREEE (reference sequence). V was clipped by 4 bases and J by 5 bases, with 21 bases between them.

The genes are TRBV9 and TRBJ2-1; D not resolved. Trimming left V 4 bases short and J 6 bases short, with 11 bases between. Germline lookup yields CDR1 SGDLS and CDR2 YYNGEE. The CDR3 totals 13 residues. The DNA of the CDR3 is TGTGCCAGCAGCACTGACCCGGGCAATGAGCAGTTCTTC. This codes for CASSTDPGNEQFF.

The V and J genes are TRBV25-1 and TRBJ2-1; 8 nucleotides align to TRBD2. Per germline, CDR1 MGHDK and CDR2 SYGVNS. V lost 10 bases and J lost 3; bases outside the gene matches: 17. CDR3 length: 17 amino acids. CDR3 sequence: CATKWGQAAGDYNEQFF. CDR3 bases: TGTGCCACCAAGTGGGGCCAGGCAGCGGGGGACTACAATGAGCAGTTCTTC.